The 27 T cell receptor beta chains presented below share a single source sample, sequenced in a study of T-cell reconstitution after alpha-beta-depleted transplantation in children. A library of TCRbeta sequences, prepared with unique molecular identifiers, was generated. TCRdb reanalysed the PCR reads using MiXCR and keeps one entry per CDR3 protein. The sample yields some 390,000 distinct CDR3 sequences, 20% seen once. The material was PBMCs from the stem cell graft donor, obtained from the stem cell graft. Receptors originate from a human donor who donated a stem cell graft to a child with acute myeloid leukemia.

CDR3 region: CASSQEHPSSTDTQYF. The CDR3 bases are TGCGCCAGCAGCCAAGAACATCCATCTAGCACAGATACGCAGTATTTT. The V call is TRBV4-1, the J call TRBJ2-3; D ambiguous. The CDR3 has 16 amino acids. The germline V gene encodes CDR1 MGHRA and CDR2 YSYEKL. Trimming cost V 0 bases and J 0 bases, with 10 bases left between them.

The chain uses TRBV6-1 and TRBJ1-1; maybe TRBD1 (5 bases). The CDR3 is 16 residues long. V was clipped by 5 bases and J by 0 bases, with 16 bases between them. Germline loops: CDR1 MNHNS, CDR2 SASEGT. Here the CDR3 reads CASSRRGDGMNTEAFF. Written as DNA, the CDR3 is TGTGCCAGCAGTCGCCGTGGGGACGGCATGAACACTGAAGCTTTCTTT.

This clonotype has more than one count but fewer than ten. The V and J genes are TRBV12-3 or TRBV12-4 and TRBJ1-1; D is unresolved. V gave up 7 bases and J gave up 1 base, with 7 bases separating them. This CDR3 has 12 amino acids. The CDR3 is CASTPRNTEAFF. The CDR3 DNA is TGTGCCAGCACCCCGAGGAACACTGAAGCTTTCTTT.

The rearrangement links TRBV11-2 to TRBJ2-1; 10 nucleotides match TRBD1. The CDR3 extends over 19 amino acids. Looked up from germline, CDR1 is SGHAT and CDR2 is FQNNGV. The V segment lost 2 bases and the J segment 0 bases; nucleotides outside the gene matches: 10. CDR3: CASSLLDRGGLNSYNEQFF. As DNA, the CDR3 is TGTGCCAGCAGCTTACTGGACAGGGGGGGACTAAACTCCTACAATGAGCAGTTCTTC.

This clonotype was found many times. The V and J genes are TRBV12-3 or TRBV12-4 and TRBJ2-7; tentatively, D is TRBD1 or TRBD2 (5 bases each). The CDR3 totals 17 residues. Trimming took off 2 bases at V and 2 bases at J, with 19 bases between the two ends. CDR3 DNA: TGTGCCAGCAGTTTAAAAAGGTTGGGGACGGAAGCCTACGAGCAGTACTTC. Encoded protein: CASSLKRLGTEAYEQYF.

This clonotype was counted between two and nine times. The V call is TRBV11-2, the J call TRBJ2-1; D gene unclear. CDR3 size: 15 residues. Looked up from germline, CDR1 is SGHAT and CDR2 is FQNNGV. V shed 0 bases and J shed 0 bases, with 6 bases lying between them. This CDR3 is CASSLEWSSYNEQFF. The CDR3 nucleotides read TGTGCCAGCAGCTTAGAGTGGAGCTCCTACAATGAGCAGTTCTTC.

This chain uses TRBV7-8 with TRBJ2-3; 13 bases align to TRBD2. The J segment lost 5 bases and the V segment lost 4 bases, leaving 9 bases of the junction unmatched. The CDR3 is 17 amino acids. Germline CDR1 reads SGHVS; CDR2 reads FQNEAQ. CDR3 protein: CASSSRRTSGRRDTQYF. The CDR3 nucleotides are TGTGCCAGCAGCTCCCGAAGGACTAGCGGGAGAAGAGATACGCAGTATTTT.

The chain combines TRBV25-1 with TRBJ2-1; 10 bases agree with TRBD1. This CDR3 has 14 amino acids. The J segment lost 4 bases and the V segment lost 5 bases, leaving 2 bases of the junction unmatched. Germline V CDR1 and CDR2: MGHDK, SYGVNS. CDR3 residues: CASSRQGAYNEQFF. CDR3 in DNA: TGTGCCAGCAGTAGACAGGGGGCTTACAATGAGCAGTTCTTC.

The genes are TRBV5-6 and TRBJ2-5; 9 bases match TRBD1. This CDR3 contains 17 residues. After removal of 2 bases from V and 5 bases from J, the junction contained 13 bases not matched to a gene. Germline V gives CDR1 SGHDT, CDR2 YYEEEE. As DNA, the CDR3 is TGTGCCAGCAGCTTTACCGGGACAGGGCCCAGTTCGGAGACCCAGTACTTC. Its protein product is CASSFTGTGPSSETQYF.

This chain uses TRBV5-1 with TRBJ2-1; 12 nucleotides line up with TRBD2. The germline CDR1 and CDR2 sequences are SGHRS and YFSETQ. The ends lost 3 bases at V and 5 bases at J; junction bases unmatched: 3. The CDR3 has 15 amino acids. CDR3 DNA sequence: TGCGCCAGCAGCTCAGGACTAGCGGGACACAATGAGCAGTTCTTC. Its translation: CASSSGLAGHNEQFF.

This clonotype was detected ten times or more. A junction boundary mismatches the germline segment, possibly from a read error. V usage is TRBV5-1 and J usage is TRBJ2-5; the D is unclear. This CDR3 is 11 amino acids long. The germline CDR1 and CDR2 sequences are SGHRS and YFSETQ. In nucleotides, the CDR3 is TGTGCCAGCAGGAGACAAGAGACCCAGTACTTC. Translated, it gives CASRRQETQYF. Full variable domain (missing parts from reference TRBV5-1 and TRBJ2-5): KAGVTQTPRYLIKTRGQQVTLSCSPISGHRSVSWYQQTPGQGLQFLFEYFSETQRNKGNFPGRFSGRQFSNSRSEMNVSTLELGDSALYLCASRRQETQYFGPGTRLLVL.

The chain couples TRBV4-2 to TRBJ2-1; 7 nucleotides match TRBD2. The CDR3 has 16 amino acids. With 4 bases clipped from V and 5 bases from J, the junction kept 11 bases outside the gene matches. Germline V gene sequence: CDR1 LGHNA, CDR2 YNFKEQ. CDR3: CASSPLAGEPNNEQFF. The CDR3 region has the DNA TGTGCCAGCAGCCCTCTCGCGGGGGAGCCCAACAATGAGCAGTTCTTC.

This clonotype came up once. V usage is TRBV20-1 and J usage is TRBJ2-1; either TRBD1 or TRBD2 may supply D (6 bases each). V lost 0 bases, J lost 9 bases, and 18 bases lay in between. The CDR3 totals 15 residues. Germline V gene lookup returns CDR1 DFQATT and CDR2 SNEGSKA (reference sequence). Here the CDR3 DNA reads TGCAGTGCTAGAGATCCTGGGGGGCGGTTCGCTGAGCAGTTCTTC. Translating it yields CSARDPGGRFAEQFF.

The rearrangement joins TRBV12-3 or TRBV12-4 to TRBJ1-3; D call uncertain. With 3 bases removed from V and 1 base from J, the gap between germline ends came to 7 bases. The CDR3 is made up of 14 amino acids. The CDR3, as DNA: TGTGCCAGCAGTTTGAGTAGGTCTGGAAACACCATATATTTT. Protein product: CASSLSRSGNTIYF.

The V and J genes are TRBV24-1 and TRBJ2-1, with TRBD2 as a possible D gene (6 bases). The CDR3 is 16 amino acids. The germline gives CDR1 KGHDR, CDR2 SFDVKD. Trimming cost V 1 base and J 3 bases, with 12 bases left between them. In DNA, the CDR3 is TGTGCCACCAGTGATTTCCCGGGAGAGGACTACAATGAGCAGTTCTTC. It codes for CATSDFPGEDYNEQFF.

The V gene is TRBV6-2 or TRBV6-3, the J gene TRBJ2-7, with D maybe TRBD2 (5 bases). The CDR3 runs to 13 residues. Germline CDR1 reads MNHEY; CDR2 reads SVGEGT. V was shortened by 2 bases and J by 6 bases, with 11 bases between the two germline ends. DNA of the CDR3: TGTGCCAGCAGTTACAGAGGGAATGGCGAGCAGTACTTC. Its protein is CASSYRGNGEQYF.

The rearrangement links TRBV5-1 to TRBJ2-2; no reliable D call. V shed 6 bases and J shed 1 base, with 13 bases lying between them. Germline CDR1 SGHRS, CDR2 YFSETQ. CDR3 length: 15 amino acids. CDR3 region: CASKNLAENTGELFF. The CDR3 DNA reads as TGCGCCAGCAAGAATCTCGCGGAGAACACCGGGGAGCTGTTTTTT.

The genes are TRBV4-2 and TRBJ2-1, with TRBD2 matching 10 bases. This CDR3 has 14 amino acids. The J segment lost 9 bases and the V segment lost 4 bases, leaving 6 bases of the junction unmatched. Per the germline V gene, CDR1 is LGHNA and CDR2 is YNFKEQ. In DNA form, the CDR3 reads TGTGCCAGCAGCCGCCAGCGGGAGGGCCCTGAGCAGTTCTTC. It codes for CASSRQREGPEQFF.

The rearrangement links TRBV5-4 to TRBJ2-5; D is unclear. The V and J ends lost 0 bases and 2 bases respectively, with 8 bases between them. This CDR3 spans 14 amino acids. The germline CDR1 and CDR2 sequences are SGHNT and YYREEE (reference sequence). The DNA of the CDR3 is TGTGCCAGCAGCTTGGACAGCAGACAAGAGACCCAGTACTTC. Protein product: CASSLDSRQETQYF.

This clonotype showed up many times. The CDR3 reads CSVEDPLASLTYEQYF. The CDR3 region has the DNA TGCAGCGTTGAAGATCCTTTGGCTAGCTTGACCTACGAGCAGTACTTC. The chain employs TRBV29-1 and TRBJ2-7; D perhaps matches TRBD2 (5 bases). The CDR3 length is 16 residues. In germline, CDR1 is SQVTM, CDR2 ANQGSEA. The V end was cut by 0 bases, the J end by 2 bases, with 17 bases between.

This clonotype was counted only a few times. J is TRBJ2-5 and V is TRBV4-1; D possibly matches TRBD1 or TRBD2 (7 bases each). The CDR3 contains 17 residues. Trimming took 6 bases from V and 0 from J, leaving 20 bases between them. CDR1 and CDR2 (germline): MGHRA, YSYEKL. The CDR3 protein is CASRLRLQGGYQETQYF. In DNA form, the CDR3 reads TGCGCCAGCAGGCTCAGGCTTCAGGGGGGGTACCAAGAGACCCAGTACTTC.

The rearrangement joins TRBV28 to TRBJ2-7; TRBD2 agrees at 12 bases. The germline V gene has CDR1 MDHEN and CDR2 SYDVKM. There are 17 residues in the CDR3. The V gene end was trimmed by 5 bases and the J gene end by 2 bases; junction bases not matched to a gene: 10. CDR3 sequence (DNA): TGTGCCAGCAGTCATGGACTAGCGGGATCGAGGGCCTACGAGCAGTACTTC. It yields the protein CASSHGLAGSRAYEQYF.

This clonotype has a count of ten or more. V gene TRBV25-1 combines with J gene TRBJ1-2, with TRBD1 as a possible D gene (6 bases). There are 13 residues in the CDR3. Looked up from germline, CDR1 is MGHDK and CDR2 is SYGVNS. Trimming left V 3 bases short and J 4 bases short, with 9 bases between. As DNA, the CDR3 is TGTGCCAGCAGTGATCGGGGGCCCTATGGCTACACCTTC. The encoded protein is CASSDRGPYGYTF.

This clonotype was counted at least ten times. The chain links TRBV24-1 to TRBJ2-3; D unresolved. Trimming left V 4 bases short and J 2 bases short, with 9 bases between. Germline-derived CDR1 and CDR2 are KGHDR and SFDVKD. This CDR3 region has 14 residues. The CDR3 protein is CATSDRPTTDTQYF. DNA for the CDR3: TGTGCCACCAGTGACAGGCCAACCACAGATACGCAGTATTTT.

The chain links TRBV5-1 to TRBJ2-7, with a tentative D call TRBD2 (6 bases). The CDR3 is 20 residues long. Trimming left V 3 bases short and J 2 bases short, with 30 bases between. Per germline, CDR1 SGHRS and CDR2 YFSETQ. CDR3 in DNA: TGCGCCAGCAGCTCTTTGAACGCGGGACTTAGCGAGGGTTGGACCTACGAGCAGTACTTC. This translates into CASSSLNAGLSEGWTYEQYF.

This chain connects TRBV28 to TRBJ2-7, with TRBD2 matching 9 bases. Germline V gene data show CDR1 as MDHEN and CDR2 as SYDVKM. The CDR3 extends over 15 amino acids. Trimming removed 4 bases from V and 2 bases from J; junction bases left unmatched: 6. The CDR3 here is CASSSPGLAPYEQYF. DNA of the CDR3: TGTGCCAGCAGTTCCCCGGGACTAGCCCCCTACGAGCAGTACTTC.

This clonotype showed up just a few times. The rearrangement links TRBV5-4 to TRBJ2-5; 12 bases are shared with TRBD2. The CDR3 runs 16 residues. The V segment lost 4 bases and the J segment 5 bases; nucleotides outside the gene matches: 9. The germline V gene encodes CDR1 SGHNT and CDR2 YYREEE (reference sequence). CDR3 sequence (DNA): TGTGCCAGCAGCCTCCGACTAGCGGGAGCTGGGGAGACCCAGTACTTC. It is translated as CASSLRLAGAGETQYF. Variable domain in full (rest from reference TRBV5-4 and TRBJ2-5): ETGVTQSPTHLIKTRGQQVTLRCSSQSGHNTVSWYQQALGQGPQFIFQYYREEENGRGNFPPRFSGLQFPNYSSELNVNALELDDSALYLCASSLRLAGAGETQYFGPGTRLLVL.